This T cell receptor (beta chain) was obtained from a study of T-cell reconstitution after alpha-beta-depleted transplantation in children. General study results and limits: T-cell counts and diversity at one year following transplant were attributed mainly to newly produced T cells. Recipient T cells and thymic progenitors that survived were the source of the high TCRbeta diversity seen at day 60 in some patients. By about two months after transplant, alpha-beta T cells reportedly arose from several hundred graft clones that had expanded.

Unique molecular identifiers tagged the TCRbeta library. TCRdb used MiXCR to reprocess the PCR reads, holding one entry per CDR3 protein. The sample records about 170,000 distinct CDR3 sequences, 8.5% to 14% being singletons. CDR1 and CDR2 from the germline V gene are SGHRS and YFSETQ. J lost 5 bases, V lost 0 bases, and 9 bases had no gene match. There are 16 residues in the CDR3. This clonotype was picked up many times. Antigen specificity is unknown. The sample consisted of PBMCs, taken before TCRalphabeta/CD19-depleted stem cell transplant. The chain links TRBV5-1 to TRBJ2-5, with 8 bases fitting TRBD2. The origin of this receptor is a boy younger than 10 with acute myeloid leukemia, due to receive a stem cell transplant. The CDR3 nucleotides are TGCGCCAGCAGCTTGGCCCCAGCGGGAGAGAGCGAGACCCAGTACTTC. This gives the protein CASSLAPAGESETQYF.